Each of the 9 T cell receptor beta chains below was sequenced from the same sample in a study of a mutant IDH1 vaccine in newly diagnosed glioma. Here immunoSEQ multiplex PCR was the method, and the copy in TCRdb shows in-frame clones only, minus some. The sample includes tens of thousands of clones, 84% of them seen just once. No antigen has been identified for these receptors. Sample time point: week 11, during vaccination. A single vaccine dose contained 300 ug of mutant IDH1 20-mer peptide, and topical imiquimod was used with it. Sequencing was performed on PBMCs, taken from a glioma patient whose treatment included an IDH1 peptide vaccine. The source is a man between 40 and 49 years old with glioma.

The chain joins TRBV19 to TRBJ1-4, with D unclear. The ends were cut back, 3 bases at V and 2 bases at J, with 10 bases in the middle. Germline assignment: CDR1 LNHDA and CDR2 SQIVND (reference sequence). The CDR3 consists of 15 residues. CDR3 sequence: CASSILLGTNEKLFF. The CDR3 DNA sequence: TGTGCCAGTAGTATTCTCTTGGGGACTAATGAAAAACTGTTTTTT.

The CDR3 protein is CASTQWRASGRASYEQYF. CDR3 nucleotide sequence: TGTGCCAGCACCCAGTGGCGGGCTAGCGGGAGGGCATCCTACGAGCAGTACTTC. The chain employs TRBV7-9 and TRBJ2-7; TRBD2 matches 12 bases. Trimming took 7 bases from V and 1 from J; bases not matched to a gene: 14. The germline V gene has CDR1 SEHNR and CDR2 FQNEAQ (reference sequence). CDR3 length: 18 residues.

V and J are TRBV28 and TRBJ1-2, with no clear D. The V and J ends lost 3 bases and 4 bases respectively, with 6 bases between them. The germline CDR1 and CDR2 sequences are MDHEN and SYDVKM. The length of the CDR3 is 12 residues. As DNA, the CDR3 is TGTGCCAGCAGTTTGTCTTTCTATGGCTACACCTTC. As protein: CASSLSFYGYTF.

This clone was counted a few times. The V call is TRBV19, the J call TRBJ1-1; possibly TRBD1 for D (5 bases). The CDR3 is 15 amino acids. CDR1 is LNHDA, CDR2 SQIVND, per germline (reference sequence). V shed 6 bases and J shed 5 bases, with 19 bases lying between them. The CDR3 DNA follows: TGTGCCAGTAGCCCCTCGAGGGGTGTGAGGACTGAAGCTTTCTTT. Encoded protein: CASSPSRGVRTEAFF. Variable domain in full (rest from reference TRBV19 and TRBJ1-1): DGGITQSPKYLFRKEGQNVTLSCEQNLNHDAMYWYRQDPGQGLRLIYYSQIVNDFQKGDIAEGYSVSREKKESFPLTVTSAQKNPTAFYLCASSPSRGVRTEAFFGQGTRLTVV.

The V call is TRBV2, the J call TRBJ2-2; D unresolved. CDR1 is SNHLY, CDR2 FYNNEI, per germline. The V and J ends lost 6 bases and 3 bases respectively, with 2 bases between them. The CDR3 length is 11 residues. The CDR3 DNA reads as TGTGCCAGCAGCTACACCGGGGAGCTGTTTTTT. Its translation: CASSYTGELFF.

V and J are TRBV19 and TRBJ2-7; the match to TRBD1 covers 9 bases. The V segment lost 6 bases and the J segment 6 bases; nucleotides outside the gene matches: 9. From germline, CDR1 is LNHDA and CDR2 SQIVND (reference sequence). The CDR3 contains 14 residues. CDR3 nucleotide sequence: TGTGCCAGTAGCGCCGGGACAGGGACCTCCGAGCAGTACTTC. It translates to CASSAGTGTSEQYF. The full variable domain, rest sourced from reference TRBV19 and TRBJ2-7, is DGGITQSPKYLFRKEGQNVTLSCEQNLNHDAMYWYRQDPGQGLRLIYYSQIVNDFQKGDIAEGYSVSREKKESFPLTVTSAQKNPTAFYLCASSAGTGTSEQYFGPGTRLTVT.

The rearrangement uses TRBV18 and TRBJ2-5, with 8 bases that match TRBD1. V lost 3 bases, J lost 4 bases, and 10 bases stayed unmatched. Germline V CDR1 and CDR2: KGHSH, LQKENI. The CDR3 has 16 residues. For the CDR3, the DNA is TGTGCCAGCTCACCTGGACAGGGTGGAGTTGGAGAGACCCAGTACTTC. It is translated as CASSPGQGGVGETQYF.

This clone came up a few times. The chain recombines TRBV19 with TRBJ1-1, with TRBD1 as a possible D gene (5 bases). In germline, CDR1 is LNHDA, CDR2 SQIVND (reference sequence). The CDR3 runs 12 residues. With 6 bases removed from V and 5 bases from J, the gap between germline ends came to 10 bases. This CDR3 reads CASRSWGTEAFF. The CDR3 coding sequence is TGTGCCAGTAGGAGTTGGGGGACTGAAGCTTTCTTT.

This sequence joins TRBV11-2 and TRBJ1-5; D is ambiguous. There are 14 residues in the CDR3. Germline CDR1 reads SGHAT; CDR2 reads FQNNGV. Trimming shortened V by 0 bases and J by 7 bases, and 10 bases separated the two germline ends. CDR3: CASSLDIRGQPQHF. The CDR3 DNA sequence: TGTGCCAGCAGCTTAGATATCCGCGGGCAGCCCCAGCATTTT. Based on the CDR3 plus reference TRBV11-2 and TRBJ1-5, the full variable domain is EAGVAQSPRYKIIEKRQSVAFWCNPISGHATLYWYQQILGQGPKLLIQFQNNGVVDDSQLPKDRFSAERLKGVDSTLKIQPAKLEDSAVYLCASSLDIRGQPQHFGDGTRLSIL.